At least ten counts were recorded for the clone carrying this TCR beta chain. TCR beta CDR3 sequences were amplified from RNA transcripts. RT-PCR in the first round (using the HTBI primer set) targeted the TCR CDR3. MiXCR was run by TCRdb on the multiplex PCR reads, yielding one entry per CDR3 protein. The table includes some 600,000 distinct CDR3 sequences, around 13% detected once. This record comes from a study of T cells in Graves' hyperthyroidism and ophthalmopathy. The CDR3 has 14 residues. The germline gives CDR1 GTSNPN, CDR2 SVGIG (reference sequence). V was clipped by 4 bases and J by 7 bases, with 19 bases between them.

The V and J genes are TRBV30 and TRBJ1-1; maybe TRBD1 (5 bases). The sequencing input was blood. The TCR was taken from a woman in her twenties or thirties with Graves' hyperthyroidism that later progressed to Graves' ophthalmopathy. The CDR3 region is CAWKTLTLGGEAFF. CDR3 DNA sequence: TGTGCCTGGAAAACCCTGACTCTCGGGGGTGAAGCTTTCTTT.